These 2 T cell receptor beta chains came from one sample sequenced in a study of T cell responses to AZD1222 COVID-19 vaccine. Generated by immunoSEQ multiplex PCR, the TCRdb table keeps only in-frame clones and is missing some. The sample shows some 100,000 clones, roughly 87% of them seen only once. The input for sequencing was peripheral blood, taken on day 0 of AZD1222 vaccination. These receptors were collected from an adult in good health.

On this clone: Compared with germline, one end of the junction differs, possibly owing to a read error. The chain is built from TRBV7-7 and TRBJ1-1, with 12 nucleotides matching TRBD1. Germline V gene data show CDR1 as SSHAT and CDR2 as FNYEAQ (reference sequence). There are 18 residues in the CDR3. The chain's CDR3 is CASSLRDRDRGRYTEAFF. In DNA, the CDR3 is TGTGCTAGCAGCCTAAGGGACCGGGACAGGGGGCGATACACTGAAGCTTTCTTT. The complete variable domain, with remaining parts taken from reference TRBV7-7 and TRBJ1-1, reads GAGVSQSPRYKVTKRGQDVTLRCDPISSHATLYWYQQALGQGPEFLTYFNYEAQPDKSGLPSDRFSAERPEGSISTLTIQRTEQRDSAMYRCASSLRDRDRGRYTEAFFGQGTRLTVV.

This sequence joins TRBV27 and TRBJ1-2; maybe TRBD1 (5 bases). This CDR3 spans 16 amino acids. The germline V gene encodes CDR1 MNHEY and CDR2 SMNVEV (reference sequence). V lost 3 bases, J lost 4 bases, and 18 bases lay in between. The CDR3 sequence: CASSFEPQGGGYGYTF. The DNA of the CDR3 is TGTGCCAGCAGTTTTGAACCCCAGGGAGGAGGCTATGGCTACACCTTC.